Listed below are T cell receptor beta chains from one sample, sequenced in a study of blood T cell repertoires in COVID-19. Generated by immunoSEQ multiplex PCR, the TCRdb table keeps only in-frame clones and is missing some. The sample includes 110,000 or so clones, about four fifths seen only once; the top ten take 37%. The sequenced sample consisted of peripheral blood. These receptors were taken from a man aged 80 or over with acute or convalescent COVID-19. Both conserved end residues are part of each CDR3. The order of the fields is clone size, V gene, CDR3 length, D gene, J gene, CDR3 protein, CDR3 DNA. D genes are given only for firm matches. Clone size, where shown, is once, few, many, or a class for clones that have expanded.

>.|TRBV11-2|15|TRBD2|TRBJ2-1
CASSLRRESHNEQFF
TGTGCCAGCAGCTTACGGCGGGAGTCCCACAATGAGCAGTTCTTC
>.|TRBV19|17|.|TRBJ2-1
CASSINSQRVSYNEQFF
TGTGCCAGTAGTATCAATTCCCAGCGGGTCTCCTACAATGAGCAGTTCTTC
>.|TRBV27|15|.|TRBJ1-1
CASSLGVRGNTEAFF
TGTGCCAGCAGTTTAGGTGTCAGGGGCAACACTGAAGCTTTCTTT
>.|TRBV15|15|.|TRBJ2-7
CATSQIDRLSYEQYF
TGTGCCACCAGCCAGATAGACAGGCTCTCCTACGAGCAGTACTTC
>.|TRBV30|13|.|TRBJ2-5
CAWSGTDQETQYF
TGTGCCTGGAGTGGAACAGACCAAGAGACCCAGTACTTC
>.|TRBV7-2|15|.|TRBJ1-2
CASSLVVDSSYGYTF
TGTGCCAGCAGCTTAGTGGTCGACTCCTCCTATGGCTACACCTTC
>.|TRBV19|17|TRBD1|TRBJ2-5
CASSPKTGAYLQETQYF
TGTGCCAGTAGTCCAAAAACAGGGGCTTACCTTCAAGAGACCCAGTACTTC
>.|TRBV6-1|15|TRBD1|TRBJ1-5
CASSEMTGLGQPQHF
TGTGCCAGCAGTGAGATGACAGGGTTGGGCCAGCCCCAGCATTTT
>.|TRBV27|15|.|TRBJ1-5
CASSLGPQRNQPQHF
TGTGCCAGCAGTTTAGGGCCACAACGCAATCAGCCCCAGCATTTT
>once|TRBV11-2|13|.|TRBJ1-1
CASSSQGVTEAFF
TGTGCCAGCAGCTCACAGGGAGTCACTGAAGCTTTCTTT
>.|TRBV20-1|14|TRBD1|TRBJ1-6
CSASPGQRDSPLHF
TGCAGTGCTAGTCCGGGACAGAGAGATTCACCCCTCCACTTT
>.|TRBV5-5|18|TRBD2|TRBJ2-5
CASSFWTSGRAFQETQYF
TGTGCCAGCAGCTTCTGGACTAGCGGGAGGGCTTTCCAAGAGACCCAGTACTTC
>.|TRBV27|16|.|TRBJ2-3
CASSSRGLPTTDTQYF
TGTGCCAGCAGTTCACGAGGACTACCGACCACAGATACGCAGTATTTT
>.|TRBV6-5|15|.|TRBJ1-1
CASSYSGTLNTEAFF
TGTGCCAGCAGTTACTCTGGGACACTGAACACTGAAGCTTTCTTT
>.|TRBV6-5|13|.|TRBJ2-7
CASSIRRRDEQYF
TGTGCCAGCAGTATTAGAAGGAGAGACGAGCAGTACTTC
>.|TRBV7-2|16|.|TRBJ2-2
CASSSSGTLSTGELFF
TGTGCCAGCAGCTCGTCCGGGACACTCTCCACCGGGGAGCTGTTTTTT
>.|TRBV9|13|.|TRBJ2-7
CASSLYSGAEQYF
TGTGCCAGCAGCCTATACTCAGGGGCCGAGCAGTACTTC
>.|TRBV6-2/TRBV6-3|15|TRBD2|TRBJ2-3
CASSYTSGRTDTQYF
TGTGCCAGCAGTTACACAAGCGGGAGGACAGATACGCAGTATTTT
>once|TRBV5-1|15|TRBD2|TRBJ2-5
CASHVNSGRRETQYF
TGCGCCAGCCACGTAAATAGCGGGAGAAGGGAGACCCAGTACTTC
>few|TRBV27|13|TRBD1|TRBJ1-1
CASRDRGIAEAFF
TGTGCCAGTCGGGACAGGGGGATCGCTGAAGCTTTCTTT
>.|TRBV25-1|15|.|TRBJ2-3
CASSEQGFYTDTQYF
TGTGCCAGCAGTGAACAGGGTTTCTACACAGATACGCAGTATTTT
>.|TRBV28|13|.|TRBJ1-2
CASTPGIFKGYTF
TGTGCCAGCACCCCCGGGATCTTTAAGGGCTACACCTTC
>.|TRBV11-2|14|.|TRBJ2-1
CASSLTVFYNEQFF
TGTGCCAGCAGCTTAACAGTATTCTACAATGAGCAGTTCTTC
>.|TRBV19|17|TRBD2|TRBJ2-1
CASSIGTSGSTVGEQFF
TGTGCCAGTAGTATAGGGACTAGCGGGAGTACGGTTGGTGAGCAGTTCTTC
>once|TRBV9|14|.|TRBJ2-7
CASSPLNAGNEQYF
TGTGCCAGCAGCCCACTAAATGCGGGGAACGAGCAGTACTTC
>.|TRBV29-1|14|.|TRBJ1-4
CSVAPGSTNEKLFF
TGCAGCGTTGCTCCAGGGTCAACTAATGAAAAACTGTTTTTT
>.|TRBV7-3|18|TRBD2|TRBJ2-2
CASSLEGGLAGRTGELFF
TGTGCCAGCAGCTTAGAAGGGGGACTAGCGGGACGGACCGGGGAGCTGTTTTTT
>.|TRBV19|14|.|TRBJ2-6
CASSTQIAANVLTF
TGTGCCAGTAGTACCCAGATTGCGGCCAACGTCCTGACTTTC
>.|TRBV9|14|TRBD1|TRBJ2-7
CASSVGQGAYEQYF
TGTGCCAGCAGCGTAGGGCAGGGGGCGTACGAGCAGTACTTC
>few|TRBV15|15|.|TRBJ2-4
CATSRGQIGKNIQYF
TGTGCCACCAGCAGAGGACAGATCGGGAAAAACATTCAGTACTTC